The clone carrying this T cell receptor (beta chain) appeared a few times. Its antigen is as yet unknown. This specimen comes from a study of response to subunit inactivated influenza vaccine. CDR1 and CDR2 (germline): MNHEY, SVGAGI. The V end lost 4 bases, the J end lost 0 bases, and 13 bases lay between the germline ends. This CDR3 comprises 16 residues. TCRdb redid the calling of the RT-PCR reads with MiXCR, one entry per CDR3 protein. The sample holds around 790,000 distinct CDR3 sequences, roughly 20% seen once. The study, taken as a whole, reports: Authors suggested few new T cells are recruited by each seasonal influenza vaccination.

The sequences come from PBMCs from blood, collected 4 to 6 days after vaccination. V usage is TRBV6-5 and J usage is TRBJ2-4, with D tentatively TRBD1 (6 bases). This receptor was identified in a middle-aged man who received an inactivated influenza vaccine. CDR3 sequence reads: CASSSSGVLAKNIQYF. CDR3 in DNA: TGTGCCAGCAGTTCCTCAGGGGTTCTAGCCAAAAACATTCAGTACTTC.